This T cell receptor (beta chain) was obtained from a study of identical twins. Points from the study as a whole: For cord blood, abundant beta clonotypes had fewer insertions, unlike memory repertoires, which showed none. Low generation-probability sequences were in excess among twin-shared out-of-frame alpha sequences. Not following the same donors, the study drew its conclusions from cross-sectional statistical analysis. Analyses of zero insertions could, in part, be confounded by invariant MAIT and iNKT cells.

The V and J ends lost 3 bases and 8 bases, in that order; junction bases with no gene match: 5. There are 14 residues in the CDR3. The germline gives CDR1 SGHRS, CDR2 YFSETQ. Via MiXCR, TCRdb re-called the 5' RACE reads, giving one row per CDR3 protein. The sample has around 1.7 million distinct CDR3 sequences; under 35% are singletons. For this clonotype: Its target is not known.

The rearrangement links TRBV5-1 to TRBJ2-1; 10 bases map to TRBD2. Sequenced: cord blood. The clonotype comes from a newborn girl in good health. The CDR3: CASSSIAGGDEQFF. CDR3 DNA: TGCGCCAGCAGCTCGATAGCGGGAGGTGATGAGCAGTTCTTC.